The T cell receptor (beta chain) described here comes from a study of shared clonotypes between healthy human individuals. Using immunoSEQ multiplex PCR, the repertoire was profiled, and TCRdb retains in-frame clones only, with some absent. The sample includes about 2.2 million clones, roughly 95% of them seen just once. Selected positively for CCR7 and CD45RO-negative, naive CD8 cells excluded terminally differentiated effector memory CD45RA+ cells. The sequenced sample consisted of naive CD8+ T cells from PBMCs. The clonotype originates from a man aged 18 to 35 in good health. Some clones in this sample may be carry-over from other donors' samples.

CDR3 region: CASSLYGQAAYEQYF. The CDR3 coding sequence is TGTGCCAGCAGCTTGTACGGACAGGCTGCCTACGAGCAGTACTTC. The genes are TRBV5-5 and TRBJ2-7; 7 positions match TRBD1. This CDR3 spans 15 amino acids. V lost 1 base and J lost 2; bases outside the gene matches: 6. The germline CDR1 and CDR2 sequences are SGHKS and YYEKEE (reference sequence).